The 18 T cell receptor beta chains given below trace back to one sample, sequenced in a study of cytomegalovirus exposure and HLA in healthy donors. Use of 60 Vbeta and 13 Jbeta primers characterized the PCR. Libraries were prepared by immunoSEQ multiplex PCR; TCRdb keeps only in-frame clonotypes and omits some of them. Here the sample spans 100,000 to 150,000 clones, 76% being singletons. The sample taken for sequencing was PBMCs. Source of these receptors: a female donor in good health and CMV-seropositive.

The V gene is TRBV2, the J gene TRBJ2-5, with 8 bases that match TRBD1. The V and J ends lost 8 bases and 4 bases, in that order; junction bases with no gene match: 9. Germline values: CDR1 SNHLY, CDR2 FYNNEI. The CDR3 loop spans 14 amino acids. CDR3 sequence reads: CASLRGLSGETQYF. CDR3 bases: TGTGCCAGCCTCAGGGGGCTAAGTGGAGAGACCCAGTACTTC.

The chain couples TRBV19 to TRBJ2-7, with 7 nucleotides matching TRBD1. This CDR3 is 16 amino acids long. Germline V gives CDR1 LNHDA, CDR2 SQIVND (reference sequence). Germline trimming cut 1 base from V and 0 bases from J; bases unmatched to any gene: 6. CDR3 sequence: CASSIGTGTASYEQYF. The CDR3 bases are TGTGCCAGTAGTATAGGGACCGGGACAGCCTCCTACGAGCAGTACTTC.

The V and J genes are TRBV2 and TRBJ2-2; the match to TRBD2 covers 8 bases. Trimming at V came to 8 bases and at J to 4 bases, leaving 6 bases not matched to a gene. Germline V lookup: CDR1 SNHLY, CDR2 FYNNEI. The CDR3 length is 14 residues. The CDR3 coding sequence is TGTGCCAGCTTACTAGCGGTTCGCACCGGGGAGCTGTTTTTT. It codes for CASLLAVRTGELFF.

The V and J genes are TRBV15 and TRBJ2-7; the match to TRBD2 covers 13 bases. V lost 4 bases and J lost 3; bases outside the gene matches: 18. Germline CDR1 LNHNV, CDR2 YYDKDF (reference sequence). There are 20 residues in the CDR3. The CDR3 reads CATSNREDVRTSGGIYEQYF. The CDR3 nucleotides are TGTGCCACCAGCAACAGGGAGGACGTAAGGACTAGCGGGGGAATCTACGAGCAGTACTTC.

The rearrangement links TRBV5-4 to TRBJ2-1, with 9 bases aligning to TRBD1. Germline assignment: CDR1 SGHNT and CDR2 YYREEE (reference sequence). There are 15 residues in the CDR3. V lost 2 bases and J lost 3; bases outside the gene matches: 3. The CDR3 DNA is TGTGCCAGCAGCTTCGGACAGGGGAGCTACAATGAGCAGTTCTTC. It translates to CASSFGQGSYNEQFF.

The chain employs TRBV7-9 and TRBJ1-1; D not certain. V was cut by 5 bases and J by 3 bases, with 19 bases left in between. The CDR3 consists of 16 residues. CDR1 is SEHNR, CDR2 FQNEAQ, per germline (reference sequence). The CDR3 is CASSPLGRFGDTEAFF. DNA of the CDR3: TGTGCCAGCAGCCCACTAGGACGGTTCGGGGACACTGAAGCTTTCTTT.

V and J are TRBV28 and TRBJ1-2; D gene unclear. V lost 3 bases and J lost 1, with 6 bases in between. Germline-derived CDR1 and CDR2 are MDHEN and SYDVKM. The CDR3 loop spans 13 amino acids. For the CDR3, the DNA is TGTGCCAGCAGTTTTGGAGATAACTATGGCTACACCTTC. This translates into CASSFGDNYGYTF.

The rearrangement uses TRBV19 and TRBJ2-1; D is possibly TRBD1 (6 bases). The CDR3 is 15 residues long. Germline CDR1 reads LNHDA; CDR2 reads SQIVND (reference sequence). The V end was cut by 8 bases, the J end by 2 bases, with 16 bases between. CDR3: CASQEGQGTYNEQFF. DNA of the CDR3: TGTGCCAGTCAAGAGGGACAAGGAACCTACAATGAGCAGTTCTTC.

This clone was detected a few times. V is TRBV19 and J is TRBJ2-5; D perhaps matches TRBD1 (5 bases). Germline V lookup: CDR1 LNHDA, CDR2 SQIVND (reference sequence). The germline V and J ends were trimmed by 4 bases and 4 bases, with 13 bases remaining between them. The CDR3 length is 14 residues. The CDR3 protein is CASSTPRQGETQYF. The CDR3 DNA reads as TGTGCCAGTAGTACCCCCCGCCAGGGAGAGACCCAGTACTTC.

V usage is TRBV30 and J usage is TRBJ2-2, with TRBD2 as a possible D gene (6 bases). Between the trimmed V and J ends, which lost 3 bases and 4 bases, there was a span of 15 bases. The CDR3 totals 15 residues. CDR1 GTSNPN and CDR2 SVGIG come from the germline V gene (reference sequence). The CDR3 reads CAWRIGSFGTGELFF. Here the CDR3 DNA reads TGTGCCTGGAGAATCGGGAGTTTCGGCACCGGGGAGCTGTTTTTT. Based on the CDR3 plus reference TRBV30 and TRBJ2-2, the full variable domain is SQTIHQWPATLVQPVGSPLSLECTVEGTSNPNLYWYRQAAGRGLQLLFYSVGIGQISSEVPQNLSASRPQDRQFILSSKKLLLSDSGFYLCAWRIGSFGTGELFFGEGSRLTVL.

The chain carries TRBV6-5 and TRBJ1-4, with 10 bases aligning to TRBD1. The V gene end was trimmed by 4 bases and the J gene end by 11 bases; junction bases not matched to a gene: 7. The CDR3 runs to 14 residues. Germline CDR1 MNHEY, CDR2 SVGAGI. CDR3 sequence (DNA): TGTGCCAGCAGTTTCGACAGGGGGCCTGCCAAACTGTTTTTT. As protein: CASSFDRGPAKLFF.

This rearrangement joins TRBV7-2 to TRBJ2-3; 11 bases agree with TRBD2. CDR3 length equals 16 residues. J lost 6 bases, V lost 1 base, and 6 bases had no gene match. The germline V gene encodes CDR1 SGHTA and CDR2 FQGNSA. This chain's CDR3 is CASSLEGLAVLDTQYF. The CDR3 region has the DNA TGTGCCAGCAGCTTAGAGGGACTAGCGGTTTTGGATACGCAGTATTTT.

The chain recombines TRBV5-1 with TRBJ1-1; possibly TRBD1 for D (5 bases). Germline loops: CDR1 SGHRS, CDR2 YFSETQ. The CDR3 sequence is 13 residues long. V lost 2 bases, J lost 6 bases, and 11 bases lay in between. The CDR3 DNA reads TGCGCCAGCAGCTTAGACAGTCTATCTGAAGCTTTCTTT. Translating it yields CASSLDSLSEAFF.

This chain joins TRBV6-5 and TRBJ1-2; 8 bases are shared with TRBD1. The CDR3 is made up of 13 amino acids. Trimming removed 5 bases from V and 8 bases from J; junction bases left unmatched: 7. Germline V gene data show CDR1 as MNHEY and CDR2 as SVGAGI. The CDR3 is CASSGRTGKGYTF. Written as DNA, the CDR3 is TGTGCCAGCAGTGGAAGGACAGGGAAGGGCTACACCTTC.

The V gene is TRBV10-3, the J gene TRBJ1-2; 9 bases line up with TRBD1. The CDR3 has 15 amino acids. Germline V lookup: CDR1 ENHRY, CDR2 SYGVKD. V lost 5 bases and J lost 2; bases outside the gene matches: 6. The CDR3 DNA reads TGTGCCATCAGTAAGAGGGACAGGGCAAACTATGGCTACACCTTC. This gives the protein CAISKRDRANYGYTF.

There are a few counts of this clone. The chain is built from TRBV6-5 and TRBJ2-7; 7 nucleotides line up with TRBD1. Germline V gene sequence: CDR1 MNHEY, CDR2 SVGAGI. The CDR3 covers 14 residues. V lost 8 bases, J lost 4 bases, and 11 bases stayed unmatched. CDR3 protein: CASGRDRGSYEQYF. In DNA form, the CDR3 reads TGTGCCAGCGGCCGGGACAGAGGCTCTTACGAGCAGTACTTC.

The chain links TRBV27 to TRBJ2-7; 9 bases agree with TRBD1. V gave up 4 bases and J gave up 6 bases; unmatched junction bases: 7. The CDR3 sequence is 14 residues long. Germline V gene data show CDR1 as MNHEY and CDR2 as SMNVEV (reference sequence). The CDR3 loop is CASSWAGQGSEQYF. The CDR3, as DNA: TGTGCCAGCAGTTGGGCGGGACAGGGTTCCGAGCAGTACTTC.

The chain has TRBV25-1 and TRBJ2-7, with TRBD1 matching 7 bases. From germline, CDR1 is MGHDK and CDR2 SYGVNS. The CDR3 loop spans 17 amino acids. J was trimmed by 0 bases and V by 2 bases; bases with no gene match: 10. The CDR3 DNA reads TGTGCCAGCAGTGAAGAACCGCGACAGGGCAGCTCCTACGAGCAGTACTTC. Translating gives CASSEEPRQGSSYEQYF.